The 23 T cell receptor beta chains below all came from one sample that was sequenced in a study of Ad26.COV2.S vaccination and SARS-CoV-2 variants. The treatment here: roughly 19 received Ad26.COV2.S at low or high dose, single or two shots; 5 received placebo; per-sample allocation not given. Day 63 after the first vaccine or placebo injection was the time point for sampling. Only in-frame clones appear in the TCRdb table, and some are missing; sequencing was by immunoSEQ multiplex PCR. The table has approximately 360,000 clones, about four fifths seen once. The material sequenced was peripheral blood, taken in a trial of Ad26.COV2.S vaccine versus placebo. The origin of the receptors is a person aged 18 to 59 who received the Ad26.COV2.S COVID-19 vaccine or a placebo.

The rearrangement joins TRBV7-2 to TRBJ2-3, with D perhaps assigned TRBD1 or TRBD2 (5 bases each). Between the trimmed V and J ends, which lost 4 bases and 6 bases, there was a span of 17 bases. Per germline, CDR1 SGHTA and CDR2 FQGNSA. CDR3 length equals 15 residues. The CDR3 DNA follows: TGTGCCAGCAGCTGGGGACCGCACCTGAGGGATACGCAGTATTTT. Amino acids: CASSWGPHLRDTQYF.

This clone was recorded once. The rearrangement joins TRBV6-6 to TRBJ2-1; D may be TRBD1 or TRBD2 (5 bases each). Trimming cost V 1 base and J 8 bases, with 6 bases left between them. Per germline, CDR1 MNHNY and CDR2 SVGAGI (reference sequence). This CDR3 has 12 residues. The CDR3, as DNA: TGTGCCAGCAGTTACTTGGGGGATGAGCAGTTCTTC. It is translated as CASSYLGDEQFF.

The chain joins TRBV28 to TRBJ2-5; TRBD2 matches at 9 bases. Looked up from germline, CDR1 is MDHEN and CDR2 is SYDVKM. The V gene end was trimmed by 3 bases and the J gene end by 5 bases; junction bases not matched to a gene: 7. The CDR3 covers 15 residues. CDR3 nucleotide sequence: TGTGCCAGCAGTTTCAGTAGCGGGGGACAGGAGACCCAGTACTTC. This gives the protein CASSFSSGGQETQYF.

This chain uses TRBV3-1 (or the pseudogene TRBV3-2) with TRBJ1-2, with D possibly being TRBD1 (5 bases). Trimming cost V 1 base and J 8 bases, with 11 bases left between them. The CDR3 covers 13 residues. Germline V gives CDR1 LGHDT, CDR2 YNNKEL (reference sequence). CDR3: CASSQGGGEGYTF. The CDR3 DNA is TGTGCCAGCAGCCAAGGGGGCGGTGAGGGCTACACCTTC.

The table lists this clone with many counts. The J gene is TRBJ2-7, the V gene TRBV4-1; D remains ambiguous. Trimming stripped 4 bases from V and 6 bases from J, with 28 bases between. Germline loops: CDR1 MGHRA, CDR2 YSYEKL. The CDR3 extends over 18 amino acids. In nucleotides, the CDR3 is TGCGCCAGCAGCCTAGACCCGGGCTCCCGGCCCCTAATGCGCGAGCAGTACTTC. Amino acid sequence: CASSLDPGSRPLMREQYF.

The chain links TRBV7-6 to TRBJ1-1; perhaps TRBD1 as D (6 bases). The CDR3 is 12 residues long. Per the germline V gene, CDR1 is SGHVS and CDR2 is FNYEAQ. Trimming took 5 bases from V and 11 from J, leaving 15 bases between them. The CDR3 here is CASSLGGGKAFF. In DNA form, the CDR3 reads TGTGCCAGCAGCCTCGGAGGGGGGAAGGCTTTCTTT.

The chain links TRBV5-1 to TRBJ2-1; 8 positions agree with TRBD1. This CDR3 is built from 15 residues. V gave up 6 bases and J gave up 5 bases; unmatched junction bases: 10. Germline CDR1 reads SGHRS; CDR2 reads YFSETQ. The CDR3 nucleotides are TGCGCCAGCACACAGGGGGACTCGGGTAACAATGAGCAGTTCTTC. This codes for CASTQGDSGNNEQFF.

CDR3 amino acids: CASSPGNYGYTF. The CDR3 DNA is TGCGCCAGCAGCCCAGGGAACTATGGCTACACCTTC. The V and J genes are TRBV10-1 and TRBJ1-2; perhaps TRBD1 as D (5 bases). Germline V gene lookup returns CDR1 WNHNN and CDR2 SYGVQD (reference sequence). The V and J ends lost 6 bases and 2 bases respectively, with 7 bases between them. The CDR3 length is 12 residues.

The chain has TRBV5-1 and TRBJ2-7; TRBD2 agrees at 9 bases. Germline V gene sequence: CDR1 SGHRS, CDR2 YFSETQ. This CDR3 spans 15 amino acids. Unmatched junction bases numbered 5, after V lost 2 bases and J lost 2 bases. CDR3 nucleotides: TGCGCCAGCAGCTTTTTAGCGGGAGCCCCCTACGAGCAGTACTTC. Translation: CASSFLAGAPYEQYF.

The CDR3 region has the DNA TGTGCCAGCAGCCATTTGGGAGGAGTAAGGGCTTTCTTT. It is translated as CASSHLGGVRAFF. V is TRBV3-1 (or the pseudogene TRBV3-2) and J is TRBJ1-1, with no clear D. This CDR3 comprises 13 residues. Germline CDR1 reads LGHDT; CDR2 reads YNNKEL (reference sequence). V gave up 3 bases and J gave up 11 bases, with 16 bases separating them.

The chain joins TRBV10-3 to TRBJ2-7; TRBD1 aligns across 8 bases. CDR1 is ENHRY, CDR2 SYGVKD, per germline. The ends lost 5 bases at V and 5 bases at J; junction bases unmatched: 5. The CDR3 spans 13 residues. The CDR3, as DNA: TGTGCCATCAGTTTCGACAGGGGCGACGAGCAGTACTTC. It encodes CAISFDRGDEQYF.

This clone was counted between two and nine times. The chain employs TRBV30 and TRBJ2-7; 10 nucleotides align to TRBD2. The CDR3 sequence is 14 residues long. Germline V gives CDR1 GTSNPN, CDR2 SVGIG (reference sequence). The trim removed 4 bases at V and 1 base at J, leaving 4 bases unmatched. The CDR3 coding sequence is TGTGCCTGGATGAAAGCGGGAGGGTCCTACGAGCAGTACTTC. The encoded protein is CAWMKAGGSYEQYF.

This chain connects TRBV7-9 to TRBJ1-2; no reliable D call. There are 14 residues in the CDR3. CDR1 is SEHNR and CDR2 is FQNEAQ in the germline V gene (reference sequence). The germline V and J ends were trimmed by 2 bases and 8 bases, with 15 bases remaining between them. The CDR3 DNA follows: TGTGCCAGCAGCTTAACCGGAAAACTGGGGGGCTACACCTTC. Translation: CASSLTGKLGGYTF.

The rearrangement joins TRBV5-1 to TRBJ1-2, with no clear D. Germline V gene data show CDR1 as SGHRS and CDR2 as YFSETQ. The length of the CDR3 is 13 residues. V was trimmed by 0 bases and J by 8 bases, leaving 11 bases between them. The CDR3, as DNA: TGCGCCAGCAGCTTGGAAGCGAATCGGGGCTACACCTTC. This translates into CASSLEANRGYTF.

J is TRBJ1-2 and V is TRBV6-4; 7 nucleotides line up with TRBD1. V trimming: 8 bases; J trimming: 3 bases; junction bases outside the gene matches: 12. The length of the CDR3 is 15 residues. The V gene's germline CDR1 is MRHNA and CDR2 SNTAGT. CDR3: CASRFQAGTDYGYTF. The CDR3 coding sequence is TGTGCCAGCCGATTCCAGGCGGGGACAGACTATGGCTACACCTTC.

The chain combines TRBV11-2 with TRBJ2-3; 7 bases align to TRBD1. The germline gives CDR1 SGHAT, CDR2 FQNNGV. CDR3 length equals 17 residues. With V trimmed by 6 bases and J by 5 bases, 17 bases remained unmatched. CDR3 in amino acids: CASSGRGSTGIQDTQYF. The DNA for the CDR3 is TGTGCCAGCAGTGGAAGGGGTTCGACAGGGATCCAAGATACGCAGTATTTT. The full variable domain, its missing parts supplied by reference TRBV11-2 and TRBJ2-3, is EAGVAQSPRYKIIEKRQSVAFWCNPISGHATLYWYQQILGQGPKLLIQFQNNGVVDDSQLPKDRFSAERLKGVDSTLKIQPAKLEDSAVYLCASSGRGSTGIQDTQYFGPGTRLTVL.

The DNA of the CDR3 is TGTGCCAGCAGCTCCCCGGGACTAGCGGGAGAGACCCAGTACTTC. Translation: CASSSPGLAGETQYF. V gene TRBV11-1 combines with J gene TRBJ2-5; TRBD2 matches 12 bases. CDR3 length: 15 amino acids. J was trimmed by 4 bases and V by 4 bases; bases with no gene match: 4. Germline CDR1 and CDR2: SGHAT and FQDESV (reference sequence).

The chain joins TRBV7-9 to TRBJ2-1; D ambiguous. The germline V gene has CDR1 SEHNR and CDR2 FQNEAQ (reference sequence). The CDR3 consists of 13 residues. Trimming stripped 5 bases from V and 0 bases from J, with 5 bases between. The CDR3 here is CASSPPSYNEQFF. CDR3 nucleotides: TGTGCCAGCAGCCCCCCCTCCTACAATGAGCAGTTCTTC.

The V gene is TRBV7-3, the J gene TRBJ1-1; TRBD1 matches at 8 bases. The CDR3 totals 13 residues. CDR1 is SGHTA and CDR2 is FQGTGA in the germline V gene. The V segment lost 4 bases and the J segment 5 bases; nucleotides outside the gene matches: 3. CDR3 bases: TGTGCCAGCAGCTCGGACAGGGCAACTGAAGCTTTCTTT. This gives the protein CASSSDRATEAFF.

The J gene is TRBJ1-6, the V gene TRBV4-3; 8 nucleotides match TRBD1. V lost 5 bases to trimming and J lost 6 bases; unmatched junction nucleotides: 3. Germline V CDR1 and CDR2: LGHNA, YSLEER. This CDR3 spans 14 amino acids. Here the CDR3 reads CASSNTGGNSPLHF. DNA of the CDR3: TGCGCCAGCAGCAATACAGGGGGTAATTCACCCCTCCACTTT.

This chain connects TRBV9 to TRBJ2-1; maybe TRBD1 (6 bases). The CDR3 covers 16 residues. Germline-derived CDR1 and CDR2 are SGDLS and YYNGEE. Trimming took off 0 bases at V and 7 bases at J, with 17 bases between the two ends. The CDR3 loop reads CASSVVSQGVGNEQFF. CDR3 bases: TGTGCCAGCAGCGTAGTTTCACAGGGTGTCGGGAATGAGCAGTTCTTC.

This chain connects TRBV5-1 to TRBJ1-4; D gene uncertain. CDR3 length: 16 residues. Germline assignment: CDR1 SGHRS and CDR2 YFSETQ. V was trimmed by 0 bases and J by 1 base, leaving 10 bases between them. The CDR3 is CASSLGDRGTNEKLFF. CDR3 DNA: TGCGCCAGCAGCTTGGGCGACCGTGGAACTAATGAAAAACTGTTTTTT. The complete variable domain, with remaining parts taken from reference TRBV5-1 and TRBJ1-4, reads KAGVTQTPRYLIKTRGQQVTLSCSPISGHRSVSWYQQTPGQGLQFLFEYFSETQRNKGNFPGRFSGRQFSNSRSEMNVSTLELGDSALYLCASSLGDRGTNEKLFFGSGTQLSVL.

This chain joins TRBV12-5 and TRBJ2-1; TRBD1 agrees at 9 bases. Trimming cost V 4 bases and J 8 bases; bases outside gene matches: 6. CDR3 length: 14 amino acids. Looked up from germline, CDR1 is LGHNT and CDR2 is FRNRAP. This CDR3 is CASGSGTGRDEQFF. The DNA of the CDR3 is TGTGCTAGTGGTTCCGGGACAGGGAGGGATGAGCAGTTCTTC.